The 16 T cell receptor beta chains below were found in one sample sequenced in a study of blood T cell repertoires in COVID-19. This table comes from immunoSEQ multiplex PCR, and its TCRdb copy is limited to in-frame clones, with some not included. This sample has 200,000 to 300,000 clones, with approximately 80% found just once. Sequencing used peripheral blood. Source of these receptors: a man between 40 and 49 years old who had recovered from COVID-19.

The chain couples TRBV5-5 to TRBJ2-1; 13 bases line up with TRBD2. The CDR3 has 16 amino acids. The V gene's germline CDR1 is SGHKS and CDR2 YYEKEE (reference sequence). J gave up 8 bases and V 3 bases, and 8 bases lay outside the gene matches. CDR3: CASSSPGTSGNYEQFF. For the CDR3, the DNA is TGTGCCAGCAGCTCCCCCGGGACTAGCGGGAACTATGAGCAGTTCTTC.

This chain joins TRBV2 and TRBJ2-7; 11 nucleotides align to TRBD2. CDR1 and CDR2 (germline): SNHLY, FYNNEI. The CDR3 consists of 15 residues. V trimming: 4 bases; J trimming: 2 bases; junction bases outside the gene matches: 4. The chain's CDR3 is CASSGIAGGTYEQYF. Written as DNA, the CDR3 is TGTGCCAGCAGTGGCATAGCGGGAGGGACCTACGAGCAGTACTTC.

This chain connects TRBV18 to TRBJ2-7; D unclear. Germline-derived CDR1 and CDR2 are KGHSH and LQKENI. V dropped 0 bases and J dropped 2 bases, with 8 bases sitting between them. This CDR3 comprises 14 residues. CDR3 nucleotides: TGTGCCAGCTCACCACCGGGCAGCCCCTACGAGCAGTACTTC. Its translation is CASSPPGSPYEQYF.

The rearrangement uses TRBV9 and TRBJ2-1; TRBD1 aligns across 9 bases. This CDR3 has 14 amino acids. Germline V gene sequence: CDR1 SGDLS, CDR2 YYNGEE. The ends lost 3 bases at V and 6 bases at J; junction bases unmatched: 4. DNA of the CDR3: TGTGCCAGCAGCGGGGACAGGGCTATCAATGAGCAGTTCTTC. Its protein product is CASSGDRAINEQFF.

V gene TRBV25-1 combines with J gene TRBJ1-2; no definite D call. CDR1 MGHDK and CDR2 SYGVNS come from the germline V gene. This CDR3 comprises 15 residues. Trimming stripped 3 bases from V and 8 bases from J, with 19 bases between. The CDR3 DNA is TGTGCCAGCAGTGACGGACGGTTCGGGGATCGAGGCTACACCTTC. It is translated as CASSDGRFGDRGYTF.

This clone was detected only a few times. The chain couples TRBV9 to TRBJ2-7, with TRBD2 matching over 8 bases. Per germline, CDR1 SGDLS and CDR2 YYNGEE. V lost 0 bases and J lost 2; bases outside the gene matches: 7. The CDR3 sequence is 16 residues long. The CDR3 is CASSVAGGAGAYEQYF. The CDR3 DNA is TGTGCCAGCAGCGTAGCCGGGGGAGCGGGGGCCTACGAGCAGTACTTC. Together with reference TRBV9 and TRBJ2-7, the CDR3 gives the full variable domain: DSGVTQTPKHLITATGQRVTLRCSPRSGDLSVYWYQQSLDQGLQFLIQYYNGEERAKGNILERFSAQQFPDLHSELNLSSLELGDSALYFCASSVAGGAGAYEQYFGPGTRLTVT.

The chain uses TRBV5-4 and TRBJ1-2; 9 nucleotides line up with TRBD1. There are 14 residues in the CDR3. The V gene end was trimmed by 4 bases and the J gene end by 2 bases; junction bases not matched to a gene: 3. The germline V gene encodes CDR1 SGHNT and CDR2 YYREEE (reference sequence). CDR3 loop: CASSQDRGNYGYTF. The CDR3 nucleotides read TGTGCCAGCAGCCAGGACAGGGGCAACTATGGCTACACCTTC.

CDR3 DNA sequence: TGTGCCAGCAGTGAGCTTCTAGCGAAAGAGACCCAGTACTTC. Amino acids: CASSELLAKETQYF. J is TRBJ2-5 and V is TRBV2; weak D call: TRBD2 (6 bases). Between the trimmed V and J ends, which lost 3 bases and 3 bases, there was a span of 11 bases. The CDR3 spans 14 residues. The germline gives CDR1 SNHLY, CDR2 FYNNEI.

The rearrangement uses TRBV6-2 or TRBV6-3 and TRBJ2-7; TRBD2 agrees at 10 bases. V gave up 0 bases and J gave up 5 bases; unmatched junction bases: 7. The CDR3 spans 16 residues. In germline, CDR1 is MNHEY, CDR2 SVGEGT. The CDR3 loop reads CASSYSTGLAADEQYF. Written as DNA, the CDR3 is TGTGCCAGCAGTTACTCGACTGGACTAGCGGCGGACGAGCAGTACTTC.

The genes are TRBV5-4 and TRBJ2-6, with TRBD1 identical over 8 bases. This CDR3 spans 16 amino acids. The ends lost 3 bases at V and 3 bases at J; junction bases unmatched: 5. Looked up from germline, CDR1 is SGHNT and CDR2 is YYREEE (reference sequence). As DNA, the CDR3 is TGTGCCAGCAGCTCTCAGGGGGCGCGTGGGGCCAACGTCCTGACTTTC. Its protein product is CASSSQGARGANVLTF.

The chain couples TRBV6-2 or TRBV6-3 to TRBJ1-2; no firm D call. From germline, CDR1 is MNHEY and CDR2 SVGEGT. The length of the CDR3 is 16 residues. V shed 6 bases and J shed 7 bases, with 24 bases lying between them. Written as DNA, the CDR3 is TGTGCCAGCAGCACCGACGTCGACTGGGAGCCTGGTGGCTACACCTTC. It is translated as CASSTDVDWEPGGYTF.

This chain links TRBV6-2 or TRBV6-3 with TRBJ2-2, with D unclear. Germline CDR1 reads MNHEY; CDR2 reads SVGEGT. CDR3 length: 13 residues. With 5 bases removed from V and 5 bases from J, the gap between germline ends came to 9 bases. Here the CDR3 reads CASSPLRTGELFF. The CDR3 DNA reads as TGTGCCAGCAGTCCCCTTCGGACCGGGGAGCTGTTTTTT.

V and J are TRBV9 and TRBJ1-6, with D hard to call. Germline V lookup: CDR1 SGDLS, CDR2 YYNGEE. The ends were cut back, 0 bases at V and 9 bases at J, with 7 bases in the middle. This CDR3 is 13 amino acids long. The DNA of the CDR3 is TGTGCCAGCAGCGTAGGAGGAACTTCACCCCTCCACTTT. As protein: CASSVGGTSPLHF. Full variable domain (remainder filled in from reference TRBV9 and TRBJ1-6): DSGVTQTPKHLITATGQRVTLRCSPRSGDLSVYWYQQSLDQGLQFLIQYYNGEERAKGNILERFSAQQFPDLHSELNLSSLELGDSALYFCASSVGGTSPLHFGNGTRLTVT.

The chain joins TRBV21-1 to TRBJ2-3; the D call TRBD2 from the table was never checked on the DNA. TRBV21-1 is described as a pseudogene. The CDR3 spans 22 residues. The CDR3 sequence is CASSKFVRKRREQAGDTDTQYF. The CDR3 nucleotides are TGTGCCAGCAGCAAATTTGTAAGGAAACGAAGGGAACAGGCGGGGGACACAGATACGCAGTATTTT.

The rearrangement uses TRBV10-3 and TRBJ1-6; TRBD1 matches 7 bases. The ends lost 7 bases at V and 6 bases at J; junction bases unmatched: 6. Germline CDR1 reads ENHRY; CDR2 reads SYGVKD. The CDR3 has 14 residues. The CDR3 region has the DNA TGTGCCATCAATCCGGGACAGCTTAATTCACCCCTCCACTTT. It specifies CAINPGQLNSPLHF.

This chain connects TRBV7-2 to TRBJ1-1; weak D call: TRBD1 (6 bases). V shed 5 bases and J shed 3 bases, with 10 bases lying between them. The germline CDR1 and CDR2 sequences are SGHTA and FQGNSA. The CDR3 sequence is 13 residues long. The CDR3 sequence is CASSVNRDTEAFF. DNA for the CDR3: TGTGCCAGCAGCGTAAACAGGGACACTGAAGCTTTCTTT.